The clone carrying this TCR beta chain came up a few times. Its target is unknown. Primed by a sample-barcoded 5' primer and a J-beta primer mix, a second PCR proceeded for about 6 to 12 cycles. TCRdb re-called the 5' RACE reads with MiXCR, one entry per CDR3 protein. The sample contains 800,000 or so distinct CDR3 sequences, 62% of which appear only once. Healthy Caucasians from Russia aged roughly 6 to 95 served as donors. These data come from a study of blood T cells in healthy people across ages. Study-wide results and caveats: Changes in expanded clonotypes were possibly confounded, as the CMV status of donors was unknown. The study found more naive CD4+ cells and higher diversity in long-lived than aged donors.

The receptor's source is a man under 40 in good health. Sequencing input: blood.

This chain's CDR3 is CASSEQGAGTEAFF. The CDR3, as DNA: TGTGCCAGCAGCGAACAGGGGGCTGGTACTGAAGCTTTCTTT. The gene calls are TRBV12-3 or TRBV12-4 and TRBJ1-1; 9 bases are shared with TRBD1. V shed 6 bases, J shed 5 bases, and the junction held 7 bases outside the gene matches. CDR3 size: 14 residues.